The subject of this entry is one TCR beta chain. Its antigen target is currently unknown. No per-base quality is available; no much larger clone lies one base away. V drops 2 bases and J drops 7 bases, leaving 21 bases in between. Per the germline V gene, SGHTA is the CDR1 and FQGNSA is the CDR2. CDR3 length: 16 amino acids, cysteine to phenylalanine. Solely the CDR3 DNA is kept, with 48 bases framed from the first base. This entry comes from a study of blood T cell repertoires in COVID-19 (TCRdb year 2020). In terms of the full investigation: Collaborator samples came from the United States, Italy and Spain and covered acute and convalescent phases of COVID-19. The material from the prospective study consisted of cDNA or gDNA derived from T cells, B-cell-depleted T cells, or PBMCs. Deeply sampled blood TCRbeta repertoires from subjects exposed to, actively infected with, or recovered from COVID-19 were included in the dataset. The repertoires were released in a freely available public database intended as a resource for research on the immune response to SARS-CoV-2. Samples came from the ongoing ImmuneRACE study (first 160 participants) plus 1,254 subjects from 6 global collaborators. A de-identified subject ID, COVID-19 status, age in years and sex were almost always included in the sample metadata. HLA class I and class II types, where available, came from metadata supplied by the sample provider rather than from assay-based typing. The paper's findings and limits, for the study overall: How much clinical and demographic metadata was included differed by source and by participant, and the metadata was provided uncurated.

TCRbeta CDR3 regions were amplified from genomic DNA by means of the immunoSEQ Assay, a bias-controlled multiplex PCR. In the paper's pipeline: The number of nucleated cells in each sample was estimated from the amplification of reference gene primers within the assay. Sequence reads were collapsed and filtered to measure the absolute abundance of every unique TCRbeta CDR3 rearrangement. For each sample, productive Simpson clonality was calculated as the square root of Simpson's diversity index over productive rearrangements. TCRdb retrieved this table from immuneACCESS and kept in-frame rearrangements only. Not all clones are present; in checked studies, unresolved V genes account for under half, and no reason is known for the remainder. The DNA gave D and trimming, while V, J and clone size come from that table. The sample table records 200,000 to 250,000 clones; about 88% of these occur just once. The ten largest make up roughly 10% of the sample.

In Seattle, one collaborating source enrolled patients while the infection was active and tracked those patients longitudinally over the course of disease. Collaborating institutions collected whole blood in K2EDTA tubes following their own protocols. For TCRbeta analysis, collaborators shipped samples in one of three forms: frozen whole blood, isolated PBMCs, or DNA extracted from either of those sample types. Rearrangement joined TRBV7-2 to TRBJ2-7; TRBD2 might be the D gene, on 5 matching bases. This sequence originates from a woman aged 50 to 60 with COVID-19, enrolled during active disease. Sequencing was done on a sample of peripheral blood. The CDR3 here reads CASSLFSAGSGMEQYF. The nucleotide sequence reads TGTGCCAGCAGCTTATTTTCGGCGGGCTCTGGCATGGAGCAGTACTTC.